This T cell receptor (beta chain) comes out of a study of CD8 T cells in Susac syndrome. Study in general: The Susac syndrome patients that were sequenced included over 5 with active disease and under ten in remission.

With random hexamers, roughly 0.45 to 1 ug RNA was reverse transcribed. From the immunoSEQ multiplex PCR reads, TCRdb called clonotypes with MiXCR, one entry per CDR3 protein. The sample includes tens of thousands of distinct CDR3 sequences, 85% to 95% of them seen just once. The germline V gene encodes CDR1 MDHEN and CDR2 SYDVKM. The CDR3 consists of 13 residues. Trimming removed 2 bases at V and 5 bases at J, with 9 bases between. The receptor's source is a human donor with Susac syndrome. The V call is TRBV28, the J call TRBJ2-5, with D unclear. Sequencing was done on a sample of CD4+ T cells from PBMCs. The DNA of the CDR3 is TGTGCCAGCAGTTTAGGTCAGACGGAGACCCAGTACTTC. This translates into CASSLGQTETQYF.